The 7 T cell receptor beta chains reported below all come from one sample, sequenced in a study of regulatory and conventional T cells in RAG deficiency. Measured with immunoSEQ multiplex PCR; TCRdb has only the in-frame clones, and not every one. The sample contains about 28,000 clones, about 93% of which appear only once. Regulatory T cells were sorted from blood as CD4+ CD25-high CD127-low cells. A further study also used this sample, focusing on regulatory T cells. That paper notes: Amplification used 52 TRBV primers and 13 TRBJ primers.

The source material was Tregs sorted from blood. Receptors originate from a human donor in good health.

This sequence joins TRBV7-3 and TRBJ2-2; tentatively, D is TRBD2 (5 bases). Germline assignment: CDR1 SGHTA and CDR2 FQGTGA. The CDR3 sequence is 16 residues long. Trimming stripped 2 bases from V and 4 bases from J, with 14 bases between. DNA for the CDR3: TGTGCCAGCAGCTTACGGAGCGGATCTCGCACCGGGGAGCTGTTTTTT. It codes for CASSLRSGSRTGELFF.

This clone was seen a few times. CDR3 loop: CASSLGPVLGTGELFF. The DNA for the CDR3 is TGTGCCAGCAGCTTAGGACCGGTATTGGGCACCGGGGAGCTGTTTTTT. The rearrangement joins TRBV11-3 to TRBJ2-2; the D is unclear. The germline V and J ends were trimmed by 1 base and 4 bases, with 13 bases remaining between them. The CDR3 consists of 16 residues. CDR1 and CDR2 (germline): SGHNT, YENEEA.

The chain uses TRBV30 and TRBJ1-2; no firm D call. The CDR3 runs to 12 residues. V lost 1 base, J lost 8 bases, and 11 bases lay in between. Germline V gene data show CDR1 as GTSNPN and CDR2 as SVGIG (reference sequence). CDR3 DNA sequence: TGTGCCTGGAGTGGGCTAACCGGAGGCTACACCTTC. It yields the protein CAWSGLTGGYTF.

V is TRBV2 and J is TRBJ1-1; 8 bases align to TRBD1. The germline V gene has CDR1 SNHLY and CDR2 FYNNEI. This CDR3 contains 14 residues. The J segment lost 5 bases and the V segment lost 6 bases, leaving 8 bases of the junction unmatched. The CDR3 sequence: CASSGRTGGTEAFF. The CDR3 nucleotides read TGTGCCAGCAGCGGACGAACAGGGGGTACTGAAGCTTTCTTT.

The chain links TRBV10-3 to TRBJ1-3, with 9 bases matching TRBD1. Germline assignment: CDR1 ENHRY and CDR2 SYGVKD. V was clipped by 3 bases and J by 2 bases; unmatched bases: 2. The length of the CDR3 is 15 residues. The CDR3 here is CAISDGQGTGNTIYF. The CDR3, as DNA: TGTGCCATCAGTGACGGACAGGGGACTGGAAACACCATATATTTT.

The genes are TRBV6-5 and TRBJ1-6, with 9 bases fitting TRBD1. Germline V gene data show CDR1 as MNHEY and CDR2 as SVGAGI. The CDR3 is 16 residues long. Trimming took 4 bases from V and 7 from J; bases not matched to a gene: 8. In DNA form, the CDR3 reads TGTGCCAGCAGTTCGGCCCAGACAGGGGGGAATTCACCCCTCCACTTT. Translation gives CASSSAQTGGNSPLHF.

The V gene is TRBV30, the J gene TRBJ1-2, with a tentative D call TRBD1 (6 bases). Germline CDR1 and CDR2: GTSNPN and SVGIG (reference sequence). Trimming cost V 0 bases and J 5 bases, with 13 bases left between them. The CDR3 contains 14 residues. The CDR3 region is CAWSVLGRGYGYTF. The CDR3 DNA follows: TGTGCCTGGAGTGTACTAGGTAGGGGGTATGGCTACACCTTC.